The 29 T cell receptor beta chains given below trace back to one sample, sequenced in a study of ipilimumab plus nivolumab after autologous stem cell transplantation. Clones were read by immunoSEQ multiplex PCR, and TCRdb kept only the in-frame ones, dropping some. This sample carries fewer than 15,000 clones, 55% to 85% of them seen once, and the ten largest clones take about a sixth. The sequencing used PBMCs, collected in a trial of ipilimumab plus nivolumab as post-transplant consolidation. Receptors were obtained from a male donor with diffuse large B-cell lymphoma.

The CDR3 loop reads CASSPNGNTEAFF. CDR3 sequence (DNA): TGTGCCAGCAGCCCTAACGGGAACACTGAAGCTTTCTTT. The J gene is TRBJ1-1, the V gene TRBV7-3; D is ambiguous. Trimming left V 5 bases short and J 1 base short, with 8 bases between. The CDR3 spans 13 residues. Germline V lookup: CDR1 SGHTA, CDR2 FQGTGA.

The CDR3: CASSLGQTGATEAFF. The CDR3 region has the DNA TGTGCCAGCAGCTTAGGTCAGACAGGGGCCACTGAAGCTTTCTTT. This chain connects TRBV7-2 to TRBJ1-1; 8 nucleotides match TRBD1. V gave up 1 base and J gave up 4 bases; unmatched junction bases: 5. CDR1 is SGHTA, CDR2 FQGNSA, per germline. CDR3 length: 15 residues.

Here the CDR3 DNA reads TGTGCCAGTAGTATACAAGGGGTTGAAGATGAGCAGTTCTTC. Translating gives CASSIQGVEDEQFF. The chain employs TRBV19 and TRBJ2-1; a weak D match, TRBD1 (5 bases). The length of the CDR3 is 14 residues. Trimming shortened V by 2 bases and J by 8 bases, and 13 bases separated the two germline ends. The germline V gene has CDR1 LNHDA and CDR2 SQIVND (reference sequence).

This chain joins TRBV27 and TRBJ2-3; 8 bases match TRBD2. V shed 3 bases, J shed 4 bases, and the junction held 3 bases outside the gene matches. The germline CDR1 and CDR2 sequences are MNHEY and SMNVEV (reference sequence). CDR3 size: 14 residues. CDR3 residues: CASSFTSGSDTQYF. The CDR3 DNA reads as TGTGCCAGCAGTTTTACTAGCGGTTCAGATACGCAGTATTTT.

In its sample, this clone was seen a few times. V and J are TRBV27 and TRBJ2-2; 9 nucleotides align to TRBD1. The CDR3 covers 16 residues. V shed 6 bases and J 1 base; nucleotides not matched to a gene: 6. Germline CDR1 MNHEY, CDR2 SMNVEV (reference sequence). CDR3 DNA: TGTGCCAGCAGACGAGGGACAGGGCGGAACACCGGGGAGCTGTTTTTT. Translating gives CASRRGTGRNTGELFF.

The chain combines TRBV30 with TRBJ2-7; 8 bases agree with TRBD2. The CDR3 length is 16 residues. From germline, CDR1 is GTSNPN and CDR2 SVGIG (reference sequence). Trimming at V came to 0 bases and at J to 1 base, leaving 8 bases not matched to a gene. CDR3 nucleotide sequence: TGTGCCTGGAGTGTACTATTTAGCGGGAAATCCTACGAGCAGTACTTC. The encoded protein is CAWSVLFSGKSYEQYF.

The table lists this clone with a few counts. The chain carries TRBV25-1 and TRBJ2-5; D possibly corresponds to TRBD1 (7 bases). CDR1 is MGHDK and CDR2 is SYGVNS in the germline V gene. The CDR3 is 17 amino acids. The germline V and J ends were trimmed by 4 bases and 7 bases, with 25 bases remaining between them. The CDR3 sequence is CASSGTGGTGARGTQYF. DNA of the CDR3: TGTGCCAGCAGTGGGACAGGAGGAACGGGAGCCCGGGGGACCCAGTACTTC.

The gene calls are TRBV6-1 and TRBJ1-5; D not resolved. Germline values: CDR1 MNHNS, CDR2 SASEGT. The CDR3 is 13 residues long. Trimming stripped 6 bases from V and 0 bases from J, with 6 bases between. CDR3 loop: CASRTDSNQPQHF. CDR3 nucleotides: TGTGCCAGCAGAACAGATAGCAATCAGCCCCAGCATTTT.

The chain is built from TRBV2 and TRBJ1-4; possibly TRBD1 for D (6 bases). Germline CDR1 is SNHLY and CDR2 is FYNNEI. V was cut by 5 bases and J by 1 base, with 17 bases left in between. The CDR3 consists of 17 residues. CDR3 protein: CASSSFGGRGTNEKLFF. CDR3 DNA: TGTGCCAGCAGTTCTTTCGGGGGGCGAGGAACTAATGAAAAACTGTTTTTT.

A few counts support this clone. The V and J genes are TRBV7-6 and TRBJ2-5, with D maybe TRBD2 (6 bases). Trimming took off 2 bases at V and 5 bases at J, with 15 bases between the two ends. The CDR3 contains 15 residues. The germline gives CDR1 SGHVS, CDR2 FNYEAQ. The CDR3 DNA reads TGTGCCAGCAGCTTAACGGACTACCTGCCCGAGACCCAGTACTTC. Its translation: CASSLTDYLPETQYF.

V usage is TRBV27 and J usage is TRBJ1-1; 9 nucleotides align to TRBD1. CDR1 and CDR2 (germline): MNHEY, SMNVEV (reference sequence). V lost 4 bases and J lost 5; bases outside the gene matches: 8. There are 15 residues in the CDR3. CDR3 protein: CASSSRQGGLTEAFF. CDR3 in DNA: TGTGCCAGCAGTTCCCGACAGGGGGGGTTAACTGAAGCTTTCTTT.

The chain links TRBV5-1 to TRBJ2-1; TRBD2 matches at 10 bases. J lost 3 bases, V lost 2 bases, and 5 bases had no gene match. This CDR3 is 16 amino acids long. The germline V gene encodes CDR1 SGHRS and CDR2 YFSETQ. This CDR3 reads CASSLVLAGVYNEQFF. CDR3 sequence (DNA): TGCGCCAGCAGCTTAGTTCTAGCGGGAGTCTACAATGAGCAGTTCTTC.

This chain joins TRBV2 and TRBJ2-5; possibly TRBD2 for D (7 bases). Trimming cost V 8 bases and J 5 bases, with 24 bases left between them. The CDR3 covers 16 residues. Germline V lookup: CDR1 SNHLY, CDR2 FYNNEI. The CDR3 reads CASSPHSGGLRETQYF. The CDR3 nucleotides are TGTGCCAGCTCCCCCCATTCCGGGGGGCTGAGGGAGACCCAGTACTTC.

This rearrangement joins TRBV5-1 to TRBJ1-1; the match to TRBD1 covers 8 bases. Germline V CDR1 and CDR2: SGHRS, YFSETQ. The CDR3 sequence is 15 residues long. The V and J ends lost 4 bases and 4 bases, in that order; junction bases with no gene match: 9. The CDR3 DNA reads TGCGCCAGCAGCACTGGACAGGGCGTAATCACTGAAGCTTTCTTT. It encodes CASSTGQGVITEAFF. The variable domain in full, with the rest retrieved from reference TRBV5-1 and TRBJ1-1, is KAGVTQTPRYLIKTRGQQVTLSCSPISGHRSVSWYQQTPGQGLQFLFEYFSETQRNKGNFPGRFSGRQFSNSRSEMNVSTLELGDSALYLCASSTGQGVITEAFFGQGTRLTVV.

The chain combines TRBV29-1 with TRBJ2-3; D may be TRBD2 (6 bases). CDR3 length equals 15 residues. Trimming cost V 3 bases and J 2 bases, with 15 bases left between them. Germline V gene data show CDR1 as SQVTM and CDR2 as ANQGSEA. The CDR3 DNA reads as TGCAGCGTTGATGAGGCGGGATATGACACAGATACGCAGTATTTT. As protein: CSVDEAGYDTDTQYF.

In this sample, this clone turned up once. This CDR3 reads CASRRRGGYTF. The CDR3 DNA is TGTGCCAGCAGGCGCCGAGGGGGCTACACCTTC. V and J are TRBV7-2 and TRBJ1-2; no definite D call. The CDR3 extends over 11 amino acids. V gave up 6 bases and J gave up 8 bases, with 10 bases separating them. Germline lookup yields CDR1 SGHTA and CDR2 FQGNSA.

This clone was recorded a few times. The chain recombines TRBV19 with TRBJ1-1, with no clear D. This CDR3 region has 16 residues. V dropped 5 bases and J dropped 0 bases, with 16 bases sitting between them. Germline V CDR1 and CDR2: LNHDA, SQIVND (reference sequence). In DNA form, the CDR3 reads TGTGCCAGTAGTCATCCCCGGGAGAGTTTGAACACTGAAGCTTTCTTT. Protein product: CASSHPRESLNTEAFF.

This chain connects TRBV11-3 to TRBJ2-7, with 14 nucleotides matching TRBD2. Germline V gene sequence: CDR1 SGHNT, CDR2 YENEEA. The CDR3 contains 15 residues. Losses at the gene ends were 5 bases for V and 7 bases for J; bases not matched to a gene: 7. The CDR3 DNA follows: TGTGCCAGCAGCCCTGGGACTAGCGGGAGCGGTGAGCAGTACTTC. Amino acid sequence: CASSPGTSGSGEQYF.

The rearrangement uses TRBV6-1 and TRBJ2-7; tentative D call: TRBD2 (6 bases). Trimming took off 4 bases at V and 4 bases at J, with 8 bases between the two ends. The CDR3 spans 12 residues. CDR1 is MNHNS and CDR2 is SASEGT in the germline V gene. The CDR3 is CASSVGGYEQYF. As DNA, the CDR3 is TGTGCCAGCAGTGTGGGGGGATACGAGCAGTACTTC.

V is TRBV5-4 and J is TRBJ2-3; the D gene is possibly TRBD2 (6 bases). The V end was cut by 3 bases, the J end by 10 bases, with 18 bases between. The CDR3 has 14 amino acids. The germline CDR1 and CDR2 sequences are SGHNT and YYREEE (reference sequence). In nucleotides, the CDR3 is TGTGCCAGCAGCTGGGGGACTTCCCCAGAAGCGCAGTATTTT. Encoded protein: CASSWGTSPEAQYF.

The V and J genes are TRBV5-1 and TRBJ1-4, with D uncertain. Germline lookup yields CDR1 SGHRS and CDR2 YFSETQ. V was trimmed by 3 bases and J by 7 bases, leaving 13 bases between them. The CDR3 length is 14 residues. The CDR3 is CASSSMGSGEKLFF. The CDR3 nucleotides are TGCGCCAGCAGCTCCATGGGCTCAGGTGAAAAACTGTTTTTT. Full variable domain (outside the CDR3, taken from reference TRBV5-1 and TRBJ1-4): KAGVTQTPRYLIKTRGQQVTLSCSPISGHRSVSWYQQTPGQGLQFLFEYFSETQRNKGNFPGRFSGRQFSNSRSEMNVSTLELGDSALYLCASSSMGSGEKLFFGSGTQLSVL.

This rearrangement joins TRBV5-5 to TRBJ2-5; 8 nucleotides agree with TRBD1. Trimming took 2 bases from V and 0 from J; bases not matched to a gene: 9. Germline V lookup: CDR1 SGHKS, CDR2 YYEKEE (reference sequence). The CDR3 has 17 amino acids. The CDR3 region has the DNA TGTGCCAGCAGCTTCCGACAGGGGACAGCGTACCAAGAGACCCAGTACTTC. Protein: CASSFRQGTAYQETQYF.

This clone was observed a single time. CDR3 residues: CASSPRGTSFSYEQYF. The CDR3 DNA reads as TGTGCCAGCTCACCTCGTGGGACATCTTTTTCCTACGAGCAGTACTTC. The chain employs TRBV18 and TRBJ2-7; tentatively, D is TRBD1 (6 bases). V lost 3 bases and J 1 base, leaving 16 bases between the germline ends. The CDR3 spans 16 residues. Germline loops: CDR1 KGHSH, CDR2 LQKENI.

The rearrangement joins TRBV5-8 to TRBJ1-1; 9 bases are a match to TRBD1. Trimming took 6 bases from V and 4 from J; bases not matched to a gene: 25. This CDR3 is 20 amino acids long. Per the germline V gene, CDR1 is SGHTS and CDR2 is YDEGEE. The chain's CDR3 is CASMGISPGQGILLGTEAFF. CDR3 bases: TGTGCCAGCATGGGAATTTCTCCGGGACAGGGCATCCTTCTTGGCACTGAAGCTTTCTTT.

The DNA of the CDR3 is TGCGCCAGCAGCTTGGCTGGGGGCGGTACTGAAGCTTTCTTT. Its translation: CASSLAGGGTEAFF. V and J are TRBV5-1 and TRBJ1-1, with D perhaps TRBD1 (6 bases). The CDR3 is 14 amino acids. Germline V gene sequence: CDR1 SGHRS, CDR2 YFSETQ. Trimming removed 0 bases from V and 5 bases from J, with 11 bases in between.

This clone appeared a few times. The chain links TRBV6-1 to TRBJ2-1; D is possibly TRBD2 (5 bases). V was shortened by 5 bases and J by 6 bases, with 8 bases between the two germline ends. Germline CDR1 reads MNHNS; CDR2 reads SASEGT. The CDR3 sequence is 12 residues long. The CDR3 coding sequence is TGTGCCAGCAGTTGGGGAGCCAATGAGCAGTTCTTC. Protein: CASSWGANEQFF.

The chain uses TRBV11-2 and TRBJ1-1, with TRBD1 identical over 10 bases. Germline trimming cut 6 bases from V and 6 bases from J; bases unmatched to any gene: 4. CDR3 size: 13 residues. Germline lookup yields CDR1 SGHAT and CDR2 FQNNGV. The CDR3: CASRRQGASEAFF. The CDR3 DNA is TGTGCCAGCAGGCGACAGGGGGCGTCTGAAGCTTTCTTT.

The rearrangement links TRBV14 to TRBJ1-3; D unclear. Deletions cut 1 base from V and 7 bases from J, with 14 bases between. The CDR3 covers 15 residues. Germline V gene data show CDR1 as SGHDN and CDR2 as FVKESK. This CDR3 reads CASSQVPVNYNTIYF. Here the CDR3 DNA reads TGTGCCAGCAGCCAAGTTCCGGTCAATTATAACACCATATATTTT.

This rearrangement joins TRBV9 to TRBJ2-7; D possibly corresponds to TRBD1 (6 bases). Germline V gene sequence: CDR1 SGDLS, CDR2 YYNGEE. The CDR3 totals 17 residues. V lost 2 bases to trimming and J lost 3 bases, with 21 bases between them. The CDR3 nucleotides are TGTGCCAGCAGCGTCAAATACAGGGTCCCAAATCACTACGAGCAGTACTTC. Translating gives CASSVKYRVPNHYEQYF.